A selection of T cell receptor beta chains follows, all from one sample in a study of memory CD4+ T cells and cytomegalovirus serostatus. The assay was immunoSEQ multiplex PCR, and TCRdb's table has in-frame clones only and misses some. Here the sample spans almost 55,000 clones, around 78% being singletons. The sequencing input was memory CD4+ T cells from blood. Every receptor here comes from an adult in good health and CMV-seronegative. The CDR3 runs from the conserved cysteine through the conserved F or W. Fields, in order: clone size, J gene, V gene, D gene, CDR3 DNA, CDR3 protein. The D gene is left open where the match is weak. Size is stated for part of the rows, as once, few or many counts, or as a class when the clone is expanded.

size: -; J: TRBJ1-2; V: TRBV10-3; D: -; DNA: TGTGCCATCAGTGATTTCCAGAGCTCCTATGGCTACACCTTC; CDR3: CAISDFQSSYGYTF
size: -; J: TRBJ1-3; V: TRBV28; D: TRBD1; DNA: TGTGCCAGCAGTCCACATCCGGGACAGGGGACTGGAAACACCATATATTTT; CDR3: CASSPHPGQGTGNTIYF
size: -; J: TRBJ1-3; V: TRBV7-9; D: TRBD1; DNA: TGCGCCAGCAGCCTACAGAACAGGGGCTACTCTGGAAACACCATATATTTT; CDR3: CASSLQNRGYSGNTIYF
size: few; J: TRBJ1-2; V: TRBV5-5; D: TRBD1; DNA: TGTGCCAGCAGCTTGAGGCAGGGGGCCCTCTATGGCTACACCTTC; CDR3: CASSLRQGALYGYTF
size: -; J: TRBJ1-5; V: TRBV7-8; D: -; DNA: TGTGCCAGCAGCTTAGTGGCCGGGCAGGGGAGTAGCAATCAGCCCCAGCATTTT; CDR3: CASSLVAGQGSSNQPQHF
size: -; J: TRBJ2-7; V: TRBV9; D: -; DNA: TGTGCCAGCAGCACACAGCCGGGGGGCAGGGGCAGAAACGAGCAGTACTTC; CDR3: CASSTQPGGRGRNEQYF
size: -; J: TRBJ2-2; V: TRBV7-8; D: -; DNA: TGTGCCAGCAGCAAACAGGAGGGGGAGCTGTTTTTT; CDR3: CASSKQEGELFF
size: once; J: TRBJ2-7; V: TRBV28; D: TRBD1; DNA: TGTGCCAGCAGTTCAGACAGGGGCTACGAGCAGTACTTC; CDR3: CASSSDRGYEQYF
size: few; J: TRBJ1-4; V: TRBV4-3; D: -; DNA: TGCGCCAGCAGCCAAGAAAACCTGGGGGCCAAACTGTTTTTT; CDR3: CASSQENLGAKLFF
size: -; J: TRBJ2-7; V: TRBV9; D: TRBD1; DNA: TGTGCCAGCAGCGTAGGGCAGGGGGCCTACGAGCAGTACTTC; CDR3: CASSVGQGAYEQYF
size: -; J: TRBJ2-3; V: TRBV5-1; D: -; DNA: TGCGCCAGCAGCTTGGGAAGCACCACAGATACGCAGTATTTT; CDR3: CASSLGSTTDTQYF